The entry that follows covers one TCR beta chain sequence. The target antigen is unknown. The read gets to within 3 residues of the CDR3 end, and the germline J gene fills in the rest. Clones were read by immunoSEQ multiplex PCR, and TCRdb kept only the in-frame ones, dropping some. The sample's table shows 25,000 to 35,000 clones. The CDR3 has 14 amino acids. CDR1 and CDR2 (germline): MNHNS, SASEGT. This record comes from a study of T cells in women clearing cervical HPV infection. Study-level background: Case blood was drawn when the lesion was first found; control blood after infection became undetectable.

The study, taken as a whole, reports: Effector/memory and HPV-specific T cells were not isolated, and association timing is unknown. Richness plus V gene abundances separated cases from controls with AUC around 0.79.

The V and J genes are TRBV6-1 and TRBJ2-3; D uncertain. Sequenced input: blood buffy coat. The TCR comes from a woman between 18 and 70 years old with a cervical HPV16 infection that either progressed to CIN3+ or cleared (not recorded which). CDR3 sequence reads: CASSELGANQPQYF. CDR3 bases read: TGTGCCAGCAGTGAACTGGGCGCCAATCAGCCG.